This T cell receptor (beta chain) stems from a study of blood T cell repertoires in COVID-19 (dated by TCRdb to 2018 to 2020). About the investigation overall: Collaborator samples came from the United States, Italy and Spain and covered acute and convalescent phases of COVID-19. The prospective study material was composed of cDNA or gDNA derived from T cells, B-cell-depleted T cells, or PBMCs. Deeply sampled blood TCRbeta repertoires from subjects exposed to, actively infected with, or recovered from COVID-19 were included in the dataset. The repertoires were released in a freely available public database meant as a resource for research on the immune response to SARS-CoV-2. Samples came from the ongoing ImmuneRACE study (first 160 participants) plus 1,254 subjects from 6 global collaborators. Sample metadata almost always included a de-identified subject ID, COVID-19 status, age in years and sex. HLA class I and class II types, where available, came from metadata supplied by the sample provider rather than from assay-based typing.

The collaborating institutions used their own protocols to collect whole blood in K2EDTA tubes. Collaborator samples were shipped for TCRbeta analysis as frozen whole blood, isolated PBMCs, or DNA extracted from either sample type. The immunoSEQ Assay, a bias-controlled multiplex PCR, was used to amplify TCRbeta CDR3 regions from genomic DNA. Processing in the source paper ran as follows. Nucleated cell counts per sample were estimated from amplification of reference gene primers within the assay. To quantify the absolute abundance of each unique TCRbeta CDR3 rearrangement, sequence reads were collapsed and filtered. For each sample, productive Simpson clonality was calculated as the square root of Simpson's diversity index over productive rearrangements. This is the immuneACCESS table as TCRdb keeps it, with only in-frame sequences that have V and J called. A part of the clones is gone; compared with another copy, unresolved V genes explain less than half, and the rest is unexplained. The D gene and trimming were derived from the DNA, and the V and J assignments and clone size from that table. In all, the sample holds about 300,000 clones, and roughly 87% of those were seen once. Of the sample, about 2% is held by the ten largest clones.

This clone was counted only a few times. Its antigen remains undetermined. The record has no base qualities; no much larger clone is one base away. Broader findings and caveats from the paper: Clinical and demographic metadata were provided uncurated, with the amount varying by source and participant.

Trimming removed 2 bases from V and 1 base from J, leaving 12 bases between the germline ends. The germline V gene encodes CDR1 MNHEY and CDR2 SMNVEV (reference sequence). Spanning cysteine to phenylalanine, the CDR3 consists of 17 amino acids. The read is trimmed to its CDR3 DNA, 51 bases read in frame from base 1. The sample was peripheral blood. The TCR was taken from a man younger than 35 with active or convalescent COVID-19. Recombination linked TRBV27 to TRBJ1-6; too little of a D gene remains to name it. The sequenced DNA is TGTGCCAGCAGTTTAGGGTTGTTGCGGTCCTATAATTCACCCCTCCACTTT. This codes for CASSLGLLRSYNSPLHF.